The clone carrying this T cell receptor (beta chain) was seen once. Antigen: not known. This record belongs to a study of cytotoxic CD8 clonotypes in ibrutinib-treated CLL. Study-level background: Productive templates per sample averaged almost 260,000; productive rearrangements, just under 95,000. Overall study results and limits: Higher clonality was seen at ibrutinib response and a return toward baseline at progression. In comparison with age-matched healthy donors, baseline clonality was higher and tracked circulating CD8+ T-cell counts.

Sequenced by immunoSEQ multiplex PCR; TCRdb stores in-frame clones only, minus some. This sample carries over 110,000 clones, approximately 90% of them seen once, and the ten largest clones take roughly a tenth. The CDR3 contains 14 residues. Losses at the gene ends were 5 bases for V and 8 bases for J; bases not matched to a gene: 10. The germline V gene has CDR1 SGHNT and CDR2 YENEEA. About 2 micrograms of genomic DNA came from cryopreserved PBMCs for TCR beta libraries. The J gene is TRBJ1-2, the V gene TRBV11-3; 8 nucleotides line up with TRBD1. The starting material was PBMCs, obtained after 12 months of ibrutinib treatment. The sequence came from a human donor with chronic lymphocytic leukemia. The CDR3 region has the DNA TGTGCCAGCAGCGAGAGTGGACAGGGCCGCGGCTACACCTTC. Protein product: CASSESGQGRGYTF.